This T cell receptor (beta chain) was obtained from a study of early stage breast cancer tumors. About the study: Of around 15 invasive breast tumors, about a dozen were hormone receptor-positive, HER2-negative. Eight ER+/PR+/HER2- tumors were invasive ductal; four were invasive lobular. Study-wide findings and caveats: Comparing each tissue with blood distinguished tumor from normal in about 90% of the 16 patients. Most shared enriched TCRB sequences were commonly generated ones.

Comment on this clone: What it binds is not known.

Here immunoSEQ multiplex PCR was the method, and the copy in TCRdb shows in-frame clones only, minus some. The sample has 25,000 to 30,000 clones; 70% to 90% are singletons. This CDR3 is built from 15 residues. Germline V lookup: CDR1 SEHNR, CDR2 FQNEAQ (reference sequence). Trimming cost V 3 bases and J 6 bases, with 17 bases left between them. This TCR was recovered from a person between 50 and 60 years old with breast cancer. The chain has TRBV7-9 and TRBJ1-1, with a weak D call TRBD1 (6 bases). What was sequenced was blood. The DNA of the CDR3 is TGTGCCAGCAGCTTCCCACAGGGTGTCGGGGCTGAAGCTTTCTTT. Protein: CASSFPQGVGAEAFF.